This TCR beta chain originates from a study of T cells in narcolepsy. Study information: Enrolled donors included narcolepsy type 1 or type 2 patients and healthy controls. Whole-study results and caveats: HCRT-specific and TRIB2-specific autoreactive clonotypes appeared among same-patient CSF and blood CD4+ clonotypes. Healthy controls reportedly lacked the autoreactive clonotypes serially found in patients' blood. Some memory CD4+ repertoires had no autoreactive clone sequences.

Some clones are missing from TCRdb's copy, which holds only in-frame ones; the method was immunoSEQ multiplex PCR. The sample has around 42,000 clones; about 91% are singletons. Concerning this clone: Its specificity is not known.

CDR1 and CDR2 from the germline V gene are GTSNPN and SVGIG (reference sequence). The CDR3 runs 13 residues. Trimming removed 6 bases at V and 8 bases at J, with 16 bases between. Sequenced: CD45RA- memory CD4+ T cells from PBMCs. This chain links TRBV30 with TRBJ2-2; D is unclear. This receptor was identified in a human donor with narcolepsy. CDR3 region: CACQRNGRGELFF. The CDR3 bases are TGTGCCTGCCAAAGGAACGGCCGAGGGGAGCTGTTTTTT.